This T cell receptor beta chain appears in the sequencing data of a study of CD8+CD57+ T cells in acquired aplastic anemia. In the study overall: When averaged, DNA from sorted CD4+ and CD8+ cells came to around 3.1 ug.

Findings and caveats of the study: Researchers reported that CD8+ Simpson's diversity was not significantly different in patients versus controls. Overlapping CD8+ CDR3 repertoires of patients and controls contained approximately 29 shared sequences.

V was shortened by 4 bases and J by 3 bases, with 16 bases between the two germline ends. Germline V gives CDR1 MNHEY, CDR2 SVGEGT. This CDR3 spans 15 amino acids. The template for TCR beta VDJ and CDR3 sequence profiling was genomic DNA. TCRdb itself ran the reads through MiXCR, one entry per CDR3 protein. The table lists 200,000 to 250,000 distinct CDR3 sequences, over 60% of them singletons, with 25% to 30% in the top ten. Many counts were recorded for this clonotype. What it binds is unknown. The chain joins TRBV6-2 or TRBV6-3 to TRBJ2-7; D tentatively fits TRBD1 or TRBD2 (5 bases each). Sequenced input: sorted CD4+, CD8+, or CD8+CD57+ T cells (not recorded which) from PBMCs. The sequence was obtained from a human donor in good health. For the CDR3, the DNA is TGTGCCAGCAGTTCCCGGGACCCCTATATCTACGAGCAGTACTTC. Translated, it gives CASSSRDPYIYEQYF.